This T cell receptor (beta chain) was observed in a study of tumor-infiltrating lymphocytes in primary liver carcinoma. The overall study: All lesions had stage T1-T3 N0M0 and about 4 to 10 cm widths.

DNA and RNA were both co-extracted from about 19-30 mg of bulk tissue that had not been sorted. Study results and limitations: Tumor region pairs outstripped tumor-adjacent and tumor-blood pairs in overlap.

Researchers generated TCR beta cDNA from roughly 510 ng of total RNA, relying on a constant-region primer. Nested multiplex PCR, run for three rounds with slightly modified ARM-PCR, yielded TCR beta libraries. The study ran its first two PCR rounds for roughly 11 cycles each, using TRBV1-TRBV30 forward primers and a C-beta reverse primer. TCRdb used MiXCR to reprocess the multiplex PCR reads, holding one entry per CDR3 protein. The sample gives about 120,000 distinct CDR3 sequences, around 70% of which show up once; over 8% is in the top ten. The V gene's germline CDR1 is GTSNPN and CDR2 SVGIG (reference sequence). The CDR3 is 15 residues long. Worth noting for this clonotype: The antigen remains unidentified. Being one base from a much bigger clone, this may be a read error.

The specimen sequenced was tumor-adjacent normal liver tissue. The receptor comes from a woman aged 55 to 70 with primary liver carcinoma and hepatitis B virus infection. The chain is built from TRBV30 and TRBJ1-5; 7 nucleotides match TRBD1. The CDR3 nucleotides read TGTGCCCGGAGTGATTCGGCAGGGGGTTATCAGCCCCAGCATTTT. It yields the protein CARSDSAGGYQPQHF.